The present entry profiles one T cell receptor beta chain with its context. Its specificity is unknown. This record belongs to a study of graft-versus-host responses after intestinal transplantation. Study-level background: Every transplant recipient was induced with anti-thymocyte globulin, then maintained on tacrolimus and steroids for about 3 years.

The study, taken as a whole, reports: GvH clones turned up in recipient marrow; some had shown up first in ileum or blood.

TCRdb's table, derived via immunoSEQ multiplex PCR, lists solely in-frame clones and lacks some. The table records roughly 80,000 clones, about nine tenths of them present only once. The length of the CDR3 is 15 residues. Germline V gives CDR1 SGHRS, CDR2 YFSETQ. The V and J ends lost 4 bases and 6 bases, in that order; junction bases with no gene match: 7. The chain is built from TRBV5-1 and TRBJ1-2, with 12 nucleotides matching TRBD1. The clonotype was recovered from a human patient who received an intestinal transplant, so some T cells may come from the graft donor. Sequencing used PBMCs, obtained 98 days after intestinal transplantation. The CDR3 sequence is CASSPPGQGANGYTF. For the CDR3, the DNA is TGCGCCAGCAGCCCCCCGGGACAGGGGGCTAATGGCTACACCTTC.